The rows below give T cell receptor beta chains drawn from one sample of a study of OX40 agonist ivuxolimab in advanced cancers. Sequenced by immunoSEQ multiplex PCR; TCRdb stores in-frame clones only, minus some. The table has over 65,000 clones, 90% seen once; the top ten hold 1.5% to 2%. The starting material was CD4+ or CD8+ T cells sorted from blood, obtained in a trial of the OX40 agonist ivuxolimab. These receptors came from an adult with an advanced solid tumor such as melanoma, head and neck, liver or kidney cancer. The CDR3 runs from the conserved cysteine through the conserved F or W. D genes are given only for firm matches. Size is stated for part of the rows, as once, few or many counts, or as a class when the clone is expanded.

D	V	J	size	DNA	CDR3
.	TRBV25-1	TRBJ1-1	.	TGTGCCAGCAGTGATAATCGCGAAGCTTTCTTT	CASSDNREAFF
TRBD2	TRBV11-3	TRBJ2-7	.	TGTGCCAGCAGCTCGCATCCGGGACTAAACTACGAGCAGTACTTC	CASSSHPGLNYEQYF
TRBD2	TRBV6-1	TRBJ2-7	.	TGTGCCAGCAGTGAAGGGGTGGGAGGGCCCTACGAGCAGTACTTC	CASSEGVGGPYEQYF
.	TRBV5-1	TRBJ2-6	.	TGCGCCAGCAGCGGGGGACGGCTCCCCTCTGGGGCCAACGTCCTGACTTTC	CASSGGRLPSGANVLTF
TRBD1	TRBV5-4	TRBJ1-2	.	TGTGCCAGCCGACTGACAGGGGGCCGCTATGGCTACACCTTC	CASRLTGGRYGYTF
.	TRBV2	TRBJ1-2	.	TGTGCCAGCAGTGAGGGACTCCGAGGCTACACCTTC	CASSEGLRGYTF
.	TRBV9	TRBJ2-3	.	TGTGCCAGCAGCGTAGTGGCCGGAGGGGGAGATACGCAGTATTTT	CASSVVAGGGDTQYF
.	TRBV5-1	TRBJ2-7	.	TGCGCCAGCAGCGTGGGACCTGGCAACGAGCAGTACTTC	CASSVGPGNEQYF
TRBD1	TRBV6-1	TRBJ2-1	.	TGTGCCAGCCGGACAGGGTCCGCCTGGGAGCAGTTCTTC	CASRTGSAWEQFF
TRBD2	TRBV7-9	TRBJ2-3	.	TGTGCCAGCAGCTCGATACCCACTAGCGCCGCAGATACGCAGTATTTT	CASSSIPTSAADTQYF
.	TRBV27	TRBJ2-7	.	TGTGCCAGCAGTCGACCGGGACTCGGAGAGGGCTACGAGCAGTACTTC	CASSRPGLGEGYEQYF
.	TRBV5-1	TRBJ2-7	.	TGCGCCAGCAGCTTGGGTTCGACGAGCAGGTACGAGCAGTACTTC	CASSLGSTSRYEQYF
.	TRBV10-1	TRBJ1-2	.	TGCGCCAGCAGTGAGTCTGGCCGCTATGGCTACACCTTC	CASSESGRYGYTF
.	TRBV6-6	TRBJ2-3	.	TGTGCCAGCAGCCTCCTTGTGGATACGCAGTATTTT	CASSLLVDTQYF
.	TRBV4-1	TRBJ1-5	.	TGCGCCAGCAGCCAATTGGTGACAGCGCATCAGCCCCAGCATTTT	CASSQLVTAHQPQHF
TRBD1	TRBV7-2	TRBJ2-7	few	TGTGCCAGCAGCCCGGGACAGGGGACCGACGAGCAGTACTTC	CASSPGQGTDEQYF